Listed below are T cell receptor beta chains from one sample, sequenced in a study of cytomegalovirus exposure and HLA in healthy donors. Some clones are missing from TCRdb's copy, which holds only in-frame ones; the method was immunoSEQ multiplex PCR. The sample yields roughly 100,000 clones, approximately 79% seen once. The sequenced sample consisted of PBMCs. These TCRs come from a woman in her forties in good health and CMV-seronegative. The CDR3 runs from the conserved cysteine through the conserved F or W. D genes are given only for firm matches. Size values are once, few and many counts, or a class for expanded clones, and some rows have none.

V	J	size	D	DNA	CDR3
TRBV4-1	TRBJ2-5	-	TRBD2	TGCGCCAGCAGCCGCGGACTAGCGGGAGTTCAAGAGACCCAGTACTTC	CASSRGLAGVQETQYF
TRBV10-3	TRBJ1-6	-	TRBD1	TGTGCCATCAGCAAACAGGGGGATAATTCACCCCTCCACTTT	CAISKQGDNSPLHF
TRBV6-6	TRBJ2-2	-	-	TGTGCCAGCAGTTCCGAGGACACCGGGGAGCTGTTTTTT	CASSSEDTGELFF
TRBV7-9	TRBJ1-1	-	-	TGTGCCAGCAGCTGGACTACCTCCACTGACGCTTTCTTT	CASSWTTSTDAFF
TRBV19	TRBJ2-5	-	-	TGTGCCAGTAGTATTGGGTGGGACTCGTTGATTCAAGAGACCCAGTACTTC	CASSIGWDSLIQETQYF
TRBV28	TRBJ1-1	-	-	TGTGCTAGCTTCAGGAGGCTGAACACTGAAGCTTTCTTT	CASFRRLNTEAFF
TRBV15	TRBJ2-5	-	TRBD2	TGTGCCACCAGCAGACCGGGACTAGGGGAAGAGACCCAGTACTTC	CATSRPGLGEETQYF
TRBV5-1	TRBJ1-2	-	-	TGCGCCAGCAGCTTGGGTACCGGACTGTTAGACTACACCTTC	CASSLGTGLLDYTF
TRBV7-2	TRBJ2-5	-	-	TGTGCCAGCAGCTTAGAACAGCCGGAGACCCAGTACTTC	CASSLEQPETQYF
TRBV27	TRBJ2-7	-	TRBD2	TGTGCCAGCAGTTGGTCTAGCGGGTCGTACTCCTACGAGCAGTACTTC	CASSWSSGSYSYEQYF
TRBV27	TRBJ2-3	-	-	TGTGCCAGCAGTTTGGAGGATACGCAGTATTTT	CASSLEDTQYF
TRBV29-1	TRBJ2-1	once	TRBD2	TGCAGCGTCGGGGGGGTTGCGGGAATGAGCAATGAGCAGTTCTTC	CSVGGVAGMSNEQFF
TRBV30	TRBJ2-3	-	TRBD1	TGTGCCTGGAGACCGACAGGGGGCGCGAGCGGTAGCACAGATACGCAGTATTTT	CAWRPTGGASGSTDTQYF
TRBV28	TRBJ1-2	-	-	TGTGCCAGCAGTAATTCCAGGGGTTGGGATGGCTACACCTTC	CASSNSRGWDGYTF
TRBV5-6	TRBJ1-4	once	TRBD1	TGTGCCAGCAGCACCGGGACAGGGCGCCCCGGGCTGTTTTTT	CASSTGTGRPGLFF
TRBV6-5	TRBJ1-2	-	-	TGTGCCAGCAGTTACTCAGCGCAGTTACTCTATGGCTACACCTTC	CASSYSAQLLYGYTF
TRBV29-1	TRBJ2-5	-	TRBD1	TGCAGCGTTGTACAGGGGGCCCAAGAGACCCAGTACTTC	CSVVQGAQETQYF
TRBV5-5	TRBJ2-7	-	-	TGTGCCAGCAGCCCGACCACGACAGGTGGCAGGTCCAACGAGCAGTACTTC	CASSPTTTGGRSNEQYF
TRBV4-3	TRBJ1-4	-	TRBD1	TGCGCCAGCAGCCAAGCAGGGGGTGCTGAAAAACTGTTTTTT	CASSQAGGAEKLFF
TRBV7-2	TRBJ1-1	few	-	TGTGCCAGCAGCCGACTCGGACAGAACACTGAAGCTTTCTTT	CASSRLGQNTEAFF
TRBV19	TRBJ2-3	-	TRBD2	TGTGCCAGTAGTACGGTAGCGGGGGGGGGTTTGGCGCAGTATTTT	CASSTVAGGGLAQYF
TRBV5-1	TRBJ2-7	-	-	TGCGCCAGCAGCTTGCCGGGTAGTGAGCAGTACTTC	CASSLPGSEQYF
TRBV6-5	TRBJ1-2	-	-	TGTGCCACCCGCCCTCTTAGCAACTATGGCTACACCTTC	CATRPLSNYGYTF
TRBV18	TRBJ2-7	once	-	TGTGCCAGCTCACCCGTCCGAGGTTACGAGCAGTACTTC	CASSPVRGYEQYF
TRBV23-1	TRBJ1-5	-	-	TGCGCCAGCAGTCCTTTCGGGGGTCGAAGCAATCAGCCCCAGCATTTT	CASSPFGGRSNQPQHF
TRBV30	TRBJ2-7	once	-	TGTGCCTGGAGTGTACGTGCTAGCAGTGCCTACGAGCAGTACTTC	CAWSVRASSAYEQYF
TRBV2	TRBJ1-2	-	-	TGTGCCAGCAGTCCGGGAAGAGGGGGGGGGATGAGGTGCTACACCTTC	CASSPGRGGGMRCYTF
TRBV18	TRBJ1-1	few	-	TGTGCCAGCTCACCTAGAGGAAACACTGAAGCTTTCTTT	CASSPRGNTEAFF
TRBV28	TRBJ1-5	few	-	TGTGCCAGCAGTACAGAGCATAATCAGCCCCAGCATTTT	CASSTEHNQPQHF
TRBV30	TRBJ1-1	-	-	TGTGCCTGGGGACAGATCGTGAACACTGAAGCTTTCTTT	CAWGQIVNTEAFF
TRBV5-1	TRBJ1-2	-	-	TGCGCCAGCAGCTTCGGGGAAGGCTATGGCTACACCTTC	CASSFGEGYGYTF
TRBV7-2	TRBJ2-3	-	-	TGTGCCAGCAGCTTAGGGGGCCATAGCACAGATACGCAGTATTTT	CASSLGGHSTDTQYF
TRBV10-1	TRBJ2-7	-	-	TGCGCCAGCAGTTACGGCTCCTACGAGCAGTACTTC	CASSYGSYEQYF
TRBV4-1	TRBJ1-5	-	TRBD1	TGCGCCAGCAGCCCTAGCCTACAGGGGAATCAGCCCCAGCATTTT	CASSPSLQGNQPQHF
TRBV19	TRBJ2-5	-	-	TGTGCCAGTCGGAGGGACGAGACCCAGTACTTC	CASRRDETQYF